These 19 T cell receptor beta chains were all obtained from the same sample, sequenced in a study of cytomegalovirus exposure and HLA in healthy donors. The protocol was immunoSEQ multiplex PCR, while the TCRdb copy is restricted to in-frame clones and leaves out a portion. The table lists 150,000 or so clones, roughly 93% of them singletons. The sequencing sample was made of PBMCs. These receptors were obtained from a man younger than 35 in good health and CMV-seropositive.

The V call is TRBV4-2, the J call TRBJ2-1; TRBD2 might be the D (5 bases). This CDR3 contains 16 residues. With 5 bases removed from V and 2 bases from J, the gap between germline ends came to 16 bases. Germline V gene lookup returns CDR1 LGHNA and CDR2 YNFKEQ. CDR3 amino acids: CASSLTGTGTYNEQFF. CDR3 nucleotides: TGTGCCAGCAGCTTGACCGGTACCGGGACCTACAATGAGCAGTTCTTC.

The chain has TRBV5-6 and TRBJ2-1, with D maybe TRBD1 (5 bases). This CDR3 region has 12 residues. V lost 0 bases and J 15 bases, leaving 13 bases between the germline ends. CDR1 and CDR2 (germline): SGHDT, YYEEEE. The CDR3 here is CASSLVEGVSFF. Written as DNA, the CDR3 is TGTGCCAGCAGCTTGGTCGAAGGGGTCTCGTTCTTC.

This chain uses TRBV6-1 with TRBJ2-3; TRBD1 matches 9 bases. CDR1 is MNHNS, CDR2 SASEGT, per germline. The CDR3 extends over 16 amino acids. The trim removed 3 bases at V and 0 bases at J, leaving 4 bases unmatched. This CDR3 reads CASSDTGQGSTDTQYF. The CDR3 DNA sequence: TGTGCCAGCAGTGATACGGGACAGGGTAGCACAGATACGCAGTATTTT.

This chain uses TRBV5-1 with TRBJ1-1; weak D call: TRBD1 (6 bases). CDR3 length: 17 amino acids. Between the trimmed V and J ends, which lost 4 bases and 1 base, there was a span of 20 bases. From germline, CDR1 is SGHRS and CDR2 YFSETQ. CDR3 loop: CASSPGGGVMGNTEAFF. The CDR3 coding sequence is TGCGCCAGCAGCCCAGGAGGGGGGGTGATGGGGAACACTGAAGCTTTCTTT.

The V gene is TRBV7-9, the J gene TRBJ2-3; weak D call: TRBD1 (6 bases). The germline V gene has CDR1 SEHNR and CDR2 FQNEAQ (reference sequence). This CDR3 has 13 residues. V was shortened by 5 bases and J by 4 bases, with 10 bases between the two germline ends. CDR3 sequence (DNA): TGTGCCAGCAGCCCCAGGGGTCCAGATACGCAGTATTTT. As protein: CASSPRGPDTQYF.

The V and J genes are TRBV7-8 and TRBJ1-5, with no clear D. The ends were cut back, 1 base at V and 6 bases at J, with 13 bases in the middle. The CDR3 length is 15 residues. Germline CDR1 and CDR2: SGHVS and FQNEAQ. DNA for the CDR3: TGTGCCAGCAGCTTAGGAGTCACGGGAGGTCAGCCCCAGCATTTT. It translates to CASSLGVTGGQPQHF.

In DNA, the CDR3 is TGCGCCAGCAAGCTACAGGGAAGCGAAAAACTGTTTTTT. Translation: CASKLQGSEKLFF. This chain uses TRBV5-1 with TRBJ1-4; maybe TRBD1 (6 bases). Deletions cut 6 bases from V and 8 bases from J, with 14 bases between. The V gene's germline CDR1 is SGHRS and CDR2 YFSETQ. The CDR3 has 13 amino acids.

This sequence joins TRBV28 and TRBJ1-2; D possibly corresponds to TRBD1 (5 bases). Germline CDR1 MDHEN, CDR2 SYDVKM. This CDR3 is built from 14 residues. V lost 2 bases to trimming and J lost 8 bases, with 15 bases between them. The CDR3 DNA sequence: TGTGCCAGCAGTTTAGGGGGGTCCCCGCCCGGCTACACCTTC. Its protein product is CASSLGGSPPGYTF.

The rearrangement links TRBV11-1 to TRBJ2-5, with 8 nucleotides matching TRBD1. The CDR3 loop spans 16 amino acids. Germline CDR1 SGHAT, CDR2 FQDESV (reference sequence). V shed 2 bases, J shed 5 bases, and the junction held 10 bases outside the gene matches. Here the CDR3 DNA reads TGTGCCAGCAGCTTACGGGGTGACAGGGGTTTCGAGACCCAGTACTTC. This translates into CASSLRGDRGFETQYF.

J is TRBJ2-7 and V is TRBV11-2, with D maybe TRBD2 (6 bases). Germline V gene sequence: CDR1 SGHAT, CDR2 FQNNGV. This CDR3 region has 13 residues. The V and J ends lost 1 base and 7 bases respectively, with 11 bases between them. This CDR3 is CASSLVRAGEQYF. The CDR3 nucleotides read TGTGCCAGCAGCTTAGTTAGGGCGGGGGAGCAGTACTTC.

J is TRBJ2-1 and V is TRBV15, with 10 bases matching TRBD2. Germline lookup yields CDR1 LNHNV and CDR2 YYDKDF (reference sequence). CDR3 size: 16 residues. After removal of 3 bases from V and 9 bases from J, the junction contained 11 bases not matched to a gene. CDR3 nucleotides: TGTGCCACCAGCAGGACTCTAGCGGGAGTGGGCGGTGAGCAGTTCTTC. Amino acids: CATSRTLAGVGGEQFF.

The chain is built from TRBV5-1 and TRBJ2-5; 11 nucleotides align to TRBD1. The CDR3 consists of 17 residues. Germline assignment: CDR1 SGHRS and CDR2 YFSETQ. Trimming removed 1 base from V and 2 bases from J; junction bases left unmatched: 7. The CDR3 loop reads CASSLRPGDRGQETQYF. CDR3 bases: TGCGCCAGCAGCTTGCGGCCTGGGGACAGGGGGCAAGAGACCCAGTACTTC.

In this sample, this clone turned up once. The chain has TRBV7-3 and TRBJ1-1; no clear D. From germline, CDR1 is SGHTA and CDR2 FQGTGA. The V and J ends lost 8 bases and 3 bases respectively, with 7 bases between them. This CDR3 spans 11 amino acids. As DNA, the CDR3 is TGTGCCAGCGTCGGGGACACTGAAGCTTTCTTT. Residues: CASVGDTEAFF.

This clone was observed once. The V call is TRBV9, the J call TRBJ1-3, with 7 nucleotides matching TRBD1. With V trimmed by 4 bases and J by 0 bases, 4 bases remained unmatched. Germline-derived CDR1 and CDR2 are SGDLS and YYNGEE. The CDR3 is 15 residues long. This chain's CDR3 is CASSPGTVSGNTIYF. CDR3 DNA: TGTGCCAGCAGCCCCGGGACAGTCTCTGGAAACACCATATATTTT.

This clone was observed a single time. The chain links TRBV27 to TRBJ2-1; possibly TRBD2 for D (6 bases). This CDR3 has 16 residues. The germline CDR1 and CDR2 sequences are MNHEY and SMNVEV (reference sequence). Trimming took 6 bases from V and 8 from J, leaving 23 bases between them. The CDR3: CASSPSSGLFKYEQFF. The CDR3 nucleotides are TGTGCCAGCAGCCCTTCGTCGGGACTCTTTAAGTATGAGCAGTTCTTC.

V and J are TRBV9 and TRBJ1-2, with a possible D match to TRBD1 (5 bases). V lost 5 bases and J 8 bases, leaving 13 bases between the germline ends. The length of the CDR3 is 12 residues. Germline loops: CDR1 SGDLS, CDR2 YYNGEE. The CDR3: CASRGRGRGYTF. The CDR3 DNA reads TGTGCCAGCAGAGGTAGGGGTCGGGGCTACACCTTC.

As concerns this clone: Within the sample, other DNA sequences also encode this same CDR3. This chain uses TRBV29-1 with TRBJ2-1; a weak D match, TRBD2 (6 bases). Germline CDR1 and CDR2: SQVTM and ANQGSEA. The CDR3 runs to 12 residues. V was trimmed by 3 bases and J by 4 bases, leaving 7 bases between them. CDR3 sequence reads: CSVDGGYNEQFF. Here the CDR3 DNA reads TGCAGCGTTGATGGGGGGTACAATGAGCAGTTCTTC.

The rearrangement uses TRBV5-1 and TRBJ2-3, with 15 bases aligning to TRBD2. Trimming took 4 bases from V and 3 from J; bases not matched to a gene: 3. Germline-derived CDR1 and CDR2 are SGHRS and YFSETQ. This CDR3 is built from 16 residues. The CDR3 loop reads CASSGGLAGGTDTQYF. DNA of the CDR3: TGCGCCAGCAGCGGCGGACTAGCGGGAGGGACAGATACGCAGTATTTT.

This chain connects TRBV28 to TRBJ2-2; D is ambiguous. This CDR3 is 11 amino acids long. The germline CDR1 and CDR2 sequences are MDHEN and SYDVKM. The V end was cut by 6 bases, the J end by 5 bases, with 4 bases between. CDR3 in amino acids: CASSMTGELFF. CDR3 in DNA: TGTGCCAGCAGCATGACCGGGGAGCTGTTTTTT.